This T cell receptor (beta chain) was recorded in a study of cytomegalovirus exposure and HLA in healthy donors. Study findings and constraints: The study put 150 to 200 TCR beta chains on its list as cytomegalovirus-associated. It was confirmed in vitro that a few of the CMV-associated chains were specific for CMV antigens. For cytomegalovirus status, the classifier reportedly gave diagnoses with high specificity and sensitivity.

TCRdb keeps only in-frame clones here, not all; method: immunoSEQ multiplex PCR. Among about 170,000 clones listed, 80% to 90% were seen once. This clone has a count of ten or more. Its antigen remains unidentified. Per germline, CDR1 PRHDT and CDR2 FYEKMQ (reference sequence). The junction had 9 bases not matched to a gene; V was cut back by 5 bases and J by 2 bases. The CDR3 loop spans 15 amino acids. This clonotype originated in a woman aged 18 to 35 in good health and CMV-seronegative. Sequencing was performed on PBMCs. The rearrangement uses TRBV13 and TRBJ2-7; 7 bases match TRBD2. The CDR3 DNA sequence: TGTGCCAGCAGCCTTGCTGGGGGAGGGCCCTACGAGCAGTACTTC. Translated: CASSLAGGGPYEQYF. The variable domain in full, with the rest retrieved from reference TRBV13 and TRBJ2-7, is AAGVIQSPRHLIKEKRETATLKCYPIPRHDTVYWYQQGPGQDPQFLISFYEKMQSDKGSIPDRFSAQQFSDYHSELNMSSLELGDSALYFCASSLAGGGPYEQYFGPGTRLTVT.